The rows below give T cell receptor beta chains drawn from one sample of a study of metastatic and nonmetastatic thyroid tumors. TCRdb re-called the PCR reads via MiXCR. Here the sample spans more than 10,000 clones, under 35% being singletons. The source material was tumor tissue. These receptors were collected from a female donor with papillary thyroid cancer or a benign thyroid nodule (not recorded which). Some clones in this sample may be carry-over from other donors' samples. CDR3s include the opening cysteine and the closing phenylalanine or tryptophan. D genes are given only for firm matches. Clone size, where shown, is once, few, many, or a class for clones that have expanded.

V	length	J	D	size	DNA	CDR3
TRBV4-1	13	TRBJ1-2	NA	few	TGCGCCAGCAGCCAACATCAGGGGTATGGCTACACCTTC	CASSQHQGYGYTF
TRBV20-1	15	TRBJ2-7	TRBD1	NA	TGCAGTGCTAGAGATAAGGGGGCTCTGTCCTACGAGCAGTACTTC	CSARDKGALSYEQYF
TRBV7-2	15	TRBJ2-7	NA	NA	TGTGCCAGCAGCTTTCGGCAGGGCCGTCTCTACGAGCAGTACTTC	CASSFRQGRLYEQYF
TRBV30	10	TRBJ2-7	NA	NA	TGTGCCTTTGGGGGGTACGAGCAGTACTTC	CAFGGYEQYF
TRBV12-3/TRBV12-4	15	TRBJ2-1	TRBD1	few	TGTGCCAGCAGTTTACGGGACAGGGAAGGGAATGAGCAGTTCTTC	CASSLRDREGNEQFF
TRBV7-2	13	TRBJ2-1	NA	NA	TGTGCCAGCAGCTCTCGGACAGACAATGAGCAGTTCTTC	CASSSRTDNEQFF
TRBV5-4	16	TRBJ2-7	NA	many	TGTGCCAGCAGCTTGAACTTCCACGACAGCTCCTACGAGCAGTACTTC	CASSLNFHDSSYEQYF
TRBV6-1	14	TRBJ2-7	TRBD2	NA	TGTGCCAGCGCTCGGACTAGCGGGAGGTACGAGCAGTACTTC	CASARTSGRYEQYF
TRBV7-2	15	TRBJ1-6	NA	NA	TGTGCCAGCAGCTTAAAGCAGGGAATTAATTCACCCCTCCACTTT	CASSLKQGINSPLHF
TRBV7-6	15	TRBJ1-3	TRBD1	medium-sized	TGTGCCAGCAGCATAGCAGGGGGATCTGGAAACACCATATATTTT	CASSIAGGSGNTIYF
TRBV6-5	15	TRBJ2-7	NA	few	TGTGCCAGCAGTTCCGAATTTAGGACAGCCTACGAGCAGTACTTC	CASSSEFRTAYEQYF
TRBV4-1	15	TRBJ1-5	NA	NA	TGCGCCAGCAGCCAAGCACAGTATAGCAATCAGCCCCAGCATTTT	CASSQAQYSNQPQHF
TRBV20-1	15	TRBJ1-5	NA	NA	TGCAGTGCTAGAGATAGGGCCCCGACTGCCGAGGGGCAGCATTTT	CSARDRAPTAEGQHF
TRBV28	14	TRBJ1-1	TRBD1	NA	TGTGCCAGCAGTACGGGACAGAGGAACACTGAAGCTTTCTTT	CASSTGQRNTEAFF
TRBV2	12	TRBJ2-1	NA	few	TGTGCCGCGGGACCGGGGTACAATGAGCAGTTCTTC	CAAGPGYNEQFF
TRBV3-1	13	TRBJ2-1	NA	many	TGTGCCAGCAGCCAAACCCGAGGACTACAGCAGTTCTTC	CASSQTRGLQQFF
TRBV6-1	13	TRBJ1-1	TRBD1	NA	TGTGCCAGCATGGGACAGAGGAACACTGAAGCTTTCTTT	CASMGQRNTEAFF
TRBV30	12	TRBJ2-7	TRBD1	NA	TGTGCCTGGAGTGAGACAGGGTACGAGCAGTACTTC	CAWSETGYEQYF
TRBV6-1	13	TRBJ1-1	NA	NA	TGTGCCAGCAGTGAAGCGTTGGGGAATGAAGCTTTCTTT	CASSEALGNEAFF
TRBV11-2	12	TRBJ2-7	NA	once	TGTGCCAGCAGCTTAGCACGGGGCGAGCAGTACTTC	CASSLARGEQYF
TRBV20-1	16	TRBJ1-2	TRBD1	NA	TGCAGTGCTAGGGATACCCGGACAGGGGGCCGAGATGGCTACACCTTC	CSARDTRTGGRDGYTF
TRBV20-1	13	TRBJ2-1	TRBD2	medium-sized	TGCAGTGCTGGGACTAGCGGCTACAATGAGCAGTTCTTC	CSAGTSGYNEQFF
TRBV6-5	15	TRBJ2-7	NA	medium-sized	TGTGCCAGCAGTTATCGTCCCGACTCCACGTTCGAGCAGTACTTC	CASSYRPDSTFEQYF
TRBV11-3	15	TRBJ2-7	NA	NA	TGTGCCAGCAGCTTATACCCTACCCCAACCTACGAGCAGTACTTC	CASSLYPTPTYEQYF
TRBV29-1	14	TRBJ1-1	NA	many	TGCAGCGTTGACAGGGAAAATATGAACACTGAAGCTTTCTTT	CSVDRENMNTEAFF
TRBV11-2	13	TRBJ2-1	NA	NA	TGTGCCAGCAGCTTATCTAGCCTCGGTGAGCAGTTCTTC	CASSLSSLGEQFF
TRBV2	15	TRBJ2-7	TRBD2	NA	TGTGCCAGCAGTGAGTCCCGAGCGGGACGCTACGAGCAGTACTTC	CASSESRAGRYEQYF
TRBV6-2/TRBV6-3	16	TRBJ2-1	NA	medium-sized	TGTGCCAGCAGCTCACCGGGGCGGGGTCGTTACAATGAGCAGTTCTTC	CASSSPGRGRYNEQFF
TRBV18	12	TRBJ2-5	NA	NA	TGTGCCAGCTCAGCGGACACTGGGTCCCAGTACTTC	CASSADTGSQYF
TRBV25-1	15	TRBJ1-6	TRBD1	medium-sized	TGTGCCAGCAGTGAATTCGGGACAGGGGGTTCACCCCTCCACTTT	CASSEFGTGGSPLHF
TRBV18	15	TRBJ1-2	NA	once	TGTGCCAGCTCACCACCAAACAACCCGACTTATGGCTACACCTTC	CASSPPNNPTYGYTF
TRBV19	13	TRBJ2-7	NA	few	TGTGCCAGTAGTCACCCCTCTTCCTACGAGCAGTACTTC	CASSHPSSYEQYF